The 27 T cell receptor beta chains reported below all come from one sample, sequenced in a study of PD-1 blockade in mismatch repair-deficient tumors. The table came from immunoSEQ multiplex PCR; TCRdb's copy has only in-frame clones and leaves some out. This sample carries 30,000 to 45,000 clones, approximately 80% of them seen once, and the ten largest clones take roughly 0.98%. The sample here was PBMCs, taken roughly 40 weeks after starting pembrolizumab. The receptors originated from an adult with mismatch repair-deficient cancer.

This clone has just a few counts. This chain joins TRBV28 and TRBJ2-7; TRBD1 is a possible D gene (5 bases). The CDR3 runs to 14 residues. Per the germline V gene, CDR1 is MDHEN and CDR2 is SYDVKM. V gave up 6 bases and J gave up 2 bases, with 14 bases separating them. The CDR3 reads CASRQRQRTYEQYF. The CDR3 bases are TGTGCCAGCAGACAGAGACAGAGGACCTACGAGCAGTACTTC.

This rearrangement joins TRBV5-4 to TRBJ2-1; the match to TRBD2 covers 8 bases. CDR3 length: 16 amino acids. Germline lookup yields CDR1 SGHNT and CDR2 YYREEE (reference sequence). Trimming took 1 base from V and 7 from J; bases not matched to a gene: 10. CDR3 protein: CASSLRKLAVWNEQFF. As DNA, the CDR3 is TGTGCCAGCAGCTTGAGAAAACTAGCGGTCTGGAATGAGCAGTTCTTC.

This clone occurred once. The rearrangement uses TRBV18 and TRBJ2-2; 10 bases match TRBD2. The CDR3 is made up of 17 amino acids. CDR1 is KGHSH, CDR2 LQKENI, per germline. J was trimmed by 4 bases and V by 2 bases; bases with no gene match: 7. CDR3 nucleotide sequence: TGTGCCAGCTCACCAGGGCTAGCGGGAGTTAGCACCGGGGAGCTGTTTTTT. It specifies CASSPGLAGVSTGELFF. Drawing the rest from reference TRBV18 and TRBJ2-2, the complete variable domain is NAGVMQNPRHLVRRRGQEARLRCSPMKGHSHVYWYRQLPEEGLKFMVYLQKENIIDESGMPKERFSAEFPKEGPSILRIQQVVRGDSAAYFCASSPGLAGVSTGELFFGEGSRLTVL.

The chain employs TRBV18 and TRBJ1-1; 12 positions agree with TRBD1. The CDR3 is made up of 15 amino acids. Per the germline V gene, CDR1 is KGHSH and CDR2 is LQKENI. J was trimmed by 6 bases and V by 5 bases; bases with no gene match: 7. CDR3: CASSSGTGGLPEAFF. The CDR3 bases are TGTGCCAGCTCATCCGGGACAGGGGGCCTGCCTGAAGCTTTCTTT.

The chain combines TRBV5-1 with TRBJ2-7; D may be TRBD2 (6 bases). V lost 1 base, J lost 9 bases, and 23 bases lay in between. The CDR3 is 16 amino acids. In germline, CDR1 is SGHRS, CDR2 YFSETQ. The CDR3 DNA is TGCGCCAGCAGCTTGTCCCCCACCGGGACTCAAAGGGGGCAGTACTTC. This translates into CASSLSPTGTQRGQYF.

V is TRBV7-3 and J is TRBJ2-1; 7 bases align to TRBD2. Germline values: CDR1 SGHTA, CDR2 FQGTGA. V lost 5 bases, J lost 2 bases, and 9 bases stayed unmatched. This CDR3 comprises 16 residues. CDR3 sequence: CASSPQAGVTYNEQFF. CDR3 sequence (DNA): TGTGCCAGCAGCCCCCAGGCGGGAGTTACCTACAATGAGCAGTTCTTC.

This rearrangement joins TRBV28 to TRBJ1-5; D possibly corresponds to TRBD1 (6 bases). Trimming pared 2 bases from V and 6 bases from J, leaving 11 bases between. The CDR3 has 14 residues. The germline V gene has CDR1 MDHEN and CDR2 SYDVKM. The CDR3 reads CASSLGGAIQPQHF. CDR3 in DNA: TGTGCCAGCAGTTTAGGGGGGGCAATTCAGCCCCAGCATTTT. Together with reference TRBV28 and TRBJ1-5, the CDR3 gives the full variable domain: DVKVTQSSRYLVKRTGEKVFLECVQDMDHENMFWYRQDPGLGLRLIYFSYDVKMKEKGDIPEGYSVSREKKERFSLILESASTNQTSMYLCASSLGGAIQPQHFGDGTRLSIL.

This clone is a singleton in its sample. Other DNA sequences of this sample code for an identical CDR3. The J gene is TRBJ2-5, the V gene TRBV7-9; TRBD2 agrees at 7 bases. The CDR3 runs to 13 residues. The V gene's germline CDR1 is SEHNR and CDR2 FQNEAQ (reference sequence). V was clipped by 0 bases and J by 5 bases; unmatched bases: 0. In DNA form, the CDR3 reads TGTGCCAGCAGCTTAGCGGGAGGGGAGACCCAGTACTTC. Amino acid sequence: CASSLAGGETQYF. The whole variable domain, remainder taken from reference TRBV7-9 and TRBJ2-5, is DTGVSQNPRHKITKRGQNVTFRCDPISEHNRLYWYRQTLGQGPEFLTYFQNEAQLEKSRLLSDRFSAERPKGSFSTLEIQRTEQGDSAMYLCASSLAGGETQYFGPGTRLLVL.

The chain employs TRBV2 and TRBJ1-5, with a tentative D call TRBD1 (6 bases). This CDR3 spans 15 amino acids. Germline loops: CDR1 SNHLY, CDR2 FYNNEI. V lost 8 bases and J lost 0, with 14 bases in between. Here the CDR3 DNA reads TGTGCCAGCGGGGAACAGGGTCATAGCAATCAGCCCCAGCATTTT. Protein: CASGEQGHSNQPQHF.

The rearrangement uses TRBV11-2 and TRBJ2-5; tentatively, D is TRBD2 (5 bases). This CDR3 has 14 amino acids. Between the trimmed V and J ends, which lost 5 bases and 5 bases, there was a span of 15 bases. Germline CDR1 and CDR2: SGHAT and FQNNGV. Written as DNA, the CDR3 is TGTGCCAGCAGCCCTCGTTCGCGAGGGGAGACCCAGTACTTC. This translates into CASSPRSRGETQYF.

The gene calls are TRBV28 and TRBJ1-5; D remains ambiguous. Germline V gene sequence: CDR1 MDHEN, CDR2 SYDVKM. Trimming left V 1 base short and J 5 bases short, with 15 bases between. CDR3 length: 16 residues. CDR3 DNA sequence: TGTGCCAGCAGTTTATTTCTCGTATCAGGTCATCAGCCCCAGCATTTT. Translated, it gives CASSLFLVSGHQPQHF.

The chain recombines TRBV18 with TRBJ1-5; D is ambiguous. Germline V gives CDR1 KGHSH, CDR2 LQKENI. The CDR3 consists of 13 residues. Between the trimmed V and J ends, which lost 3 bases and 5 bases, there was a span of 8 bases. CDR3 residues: CASSPTPDQPQHF. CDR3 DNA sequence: TGTGCCAGCTCACCTACTCCCGATCAGCCCCAGCATTTT.

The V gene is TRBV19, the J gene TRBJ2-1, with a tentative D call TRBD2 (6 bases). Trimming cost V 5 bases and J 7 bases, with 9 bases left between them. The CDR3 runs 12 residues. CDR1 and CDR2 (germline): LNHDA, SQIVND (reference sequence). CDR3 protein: CASSPTSNEQFF. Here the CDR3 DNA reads TGTGCCAGTAGTCCGACTAGTAATGAGCAGTTCTTC.

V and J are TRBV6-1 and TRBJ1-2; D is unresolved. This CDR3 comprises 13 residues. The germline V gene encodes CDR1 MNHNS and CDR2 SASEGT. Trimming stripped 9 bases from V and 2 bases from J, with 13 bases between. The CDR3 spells CASSLAGNYGYTF. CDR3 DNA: TGTGCCAGTAGTTTAGCGGGGAACTATGGCTACACCTTC.

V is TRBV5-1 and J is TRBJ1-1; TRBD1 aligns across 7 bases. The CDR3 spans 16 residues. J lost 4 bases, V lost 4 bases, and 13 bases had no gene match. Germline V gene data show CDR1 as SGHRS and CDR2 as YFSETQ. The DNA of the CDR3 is TGCGCCAGCAGCGAGGCCTTACAGGGGCAAGGCACTGAAGCTTTCTTT. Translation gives CASSEALQGQGTEAFF.

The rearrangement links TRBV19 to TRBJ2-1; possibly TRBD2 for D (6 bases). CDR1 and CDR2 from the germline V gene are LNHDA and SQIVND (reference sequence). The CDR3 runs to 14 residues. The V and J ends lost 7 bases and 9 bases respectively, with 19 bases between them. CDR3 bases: TGTGCCAGTACCTTAAGGAGGGGATCGAGTGAGCAGTTCTTC. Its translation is CASTLRRGSSEQFF.

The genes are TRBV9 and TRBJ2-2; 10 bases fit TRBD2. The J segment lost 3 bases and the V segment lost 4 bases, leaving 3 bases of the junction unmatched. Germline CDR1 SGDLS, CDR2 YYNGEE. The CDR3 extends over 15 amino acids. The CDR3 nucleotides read TGTGCCAGCAGCAGAGGACTAGCGGACACCGGGGAGCTGTTTTTT. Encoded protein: CASSRGLADTGELFF.

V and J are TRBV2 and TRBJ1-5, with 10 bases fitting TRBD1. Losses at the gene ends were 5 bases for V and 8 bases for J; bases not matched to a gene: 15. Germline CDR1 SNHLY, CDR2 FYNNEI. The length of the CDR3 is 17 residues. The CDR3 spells CASSPETGGIVGKPQHF. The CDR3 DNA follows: TGTGCCAGCAGTCCAGAGACAGGGGGCATTGTAGGTAAGCCCCAGCATTTT.

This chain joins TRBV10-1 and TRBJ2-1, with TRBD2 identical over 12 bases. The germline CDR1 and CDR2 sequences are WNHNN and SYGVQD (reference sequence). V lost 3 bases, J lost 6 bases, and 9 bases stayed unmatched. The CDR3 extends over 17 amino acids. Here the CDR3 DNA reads TGCGCCAGCAGTGACACTAGCGGGGGGTGGGCCATCAATGAGCAGTTCTTC. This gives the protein CASSDTSGGWAINEQFF.

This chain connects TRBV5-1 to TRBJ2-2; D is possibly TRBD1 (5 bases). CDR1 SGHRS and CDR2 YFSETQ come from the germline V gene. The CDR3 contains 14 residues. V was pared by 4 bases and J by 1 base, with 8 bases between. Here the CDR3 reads CASSGTGNTGELFF. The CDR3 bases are TGCGCCAGCAGCGGCACAGGGAACACCGGGGAGCTGTTTTTT.

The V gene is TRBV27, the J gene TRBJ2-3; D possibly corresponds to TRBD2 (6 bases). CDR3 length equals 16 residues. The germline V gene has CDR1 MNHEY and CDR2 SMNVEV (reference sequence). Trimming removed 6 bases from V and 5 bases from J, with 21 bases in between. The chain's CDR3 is CASSYTSRLGVDTQYF. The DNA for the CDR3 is TGTGCCAGCAGCTACACAAGTCGACTAGGGGTAGATACGCAGTATTTT.

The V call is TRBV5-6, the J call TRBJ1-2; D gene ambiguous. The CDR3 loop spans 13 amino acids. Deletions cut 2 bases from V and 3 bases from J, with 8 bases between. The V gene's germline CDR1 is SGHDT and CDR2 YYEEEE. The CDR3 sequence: CASSFFGDYGYTF. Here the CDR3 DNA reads TGTGCCAGCAGCTTCTTCGGGGACTATGGCTACACCTTC.

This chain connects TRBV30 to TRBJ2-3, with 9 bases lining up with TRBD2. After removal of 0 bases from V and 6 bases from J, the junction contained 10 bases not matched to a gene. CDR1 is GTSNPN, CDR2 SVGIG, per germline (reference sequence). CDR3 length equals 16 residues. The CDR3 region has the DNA TGTGCCTGGAGTGTAAAGGGGGGACTAGCTGGGGATACGCAGTATTTT. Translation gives CAWSVKGGLAGDTQYF.

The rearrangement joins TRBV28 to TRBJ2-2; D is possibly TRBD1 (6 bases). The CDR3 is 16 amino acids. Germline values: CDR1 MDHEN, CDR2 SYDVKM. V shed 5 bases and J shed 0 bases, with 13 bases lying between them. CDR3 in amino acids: CASSTYRASNTGELFF. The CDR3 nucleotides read TGTGCCAGCAGTACCTACAGGGCTTCGAACACCGGGGAGCTGTTTTTT. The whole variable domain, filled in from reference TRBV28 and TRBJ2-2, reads DVKVTQSSRYLVKRTGEKVFLECVQDMDHENMFWYRQDPGLGLRLIYFSYDVKMKEKGDIPEGYSVSREKKERFSLILESASTNQTSMYLCASSTYRASNTGELFFGEGSRLTVL.

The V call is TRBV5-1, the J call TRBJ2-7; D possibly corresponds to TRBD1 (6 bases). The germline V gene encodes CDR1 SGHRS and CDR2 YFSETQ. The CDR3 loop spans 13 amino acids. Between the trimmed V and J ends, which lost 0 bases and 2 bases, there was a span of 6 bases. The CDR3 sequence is CASSLDRAYEQYF. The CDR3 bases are TGCGCCAGCAGCTTGGACAGGGCCTACGAGCAGTACTTC.

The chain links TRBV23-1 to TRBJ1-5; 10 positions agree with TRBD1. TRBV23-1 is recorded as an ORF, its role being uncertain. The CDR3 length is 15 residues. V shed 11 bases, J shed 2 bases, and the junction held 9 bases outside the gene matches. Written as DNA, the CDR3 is TGCGCCGAAGAGGAGACAGGGGGCGGCAATCAGCCCCAGCATTTT. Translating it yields CAEEETGGGNQPQHF.

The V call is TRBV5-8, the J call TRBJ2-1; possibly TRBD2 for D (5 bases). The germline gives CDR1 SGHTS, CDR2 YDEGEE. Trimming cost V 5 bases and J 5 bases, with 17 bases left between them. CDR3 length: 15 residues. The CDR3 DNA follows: TGTGCCAGCAGGTCTGGACTCCCCCACAACAATGAGCAGTTCTTC. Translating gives CASRSGLPHNNEQFF.